The text below deals with one TCR beta chain. Its ends do not fully match the called genes, so a read error is possible. For sorted subsets, 200 ng DNA per replicate equaled 33,000 or so T cell genomes. Method: immunoSEQ multiplex PCR; TCRdb's copy keeps in-frame clones and lacks some. Of 600,000 to 750,000 clones detected, just under 75% appear once; the ten largest clones hold approximately 1.8%. The sample is drawn from a study of shared clonotypes between healthy human individuals. Study context: CD4 naive and memory got three plates each, CD8 naive two, CD8 memory one.

This CDR3 is built from 12 residues. Germline values: CDR1 SGHAT, CDR2 FQNNGV. The receptor was derived from a young woman in good health. Sequenced sample: memory CD4+ T cells sorted from blood. Subset meaning: CD45RA-negative fraction. J is TRBJ2-3 and V is TRBV11-2, with 12 positions matching TRBD2. Here the CDR3 reads CASSSTSGRRHF. The CDR3 DNA reads as TGTGCCAGCAGCTCCACTAGCGGGAGGAGGCATTTT.